These 9 T cell receptor beta chains were all obtained from the same sample, sequenced in a study of shared clonotypes between healthy human individuals. Profiling relied on immunoSEQ multiplex PCR, and the TCRdb table lists in-frame clones only, not all of them. Found here are over a million clones, roughly 96% of them singletons; the top ten hold roughly 1.2%. Sequences were obtained from naive CD4+ T cells sorted from blood. This sample's subset: CD45RA+ positively selected. The source is a young man in good health.

V gene TRBV7-2 combines with J gene TRBJ2-7, with D possibly being TRBD2 (5 bases). Germline assignment: CDR1 SGHTA and CDR2 FQGNSA. V was shortened by 5 bases and J by 7 bases, with 18 bases between the two germline ends. The CDR3 is 14 residues long. In nucleotides, the CDR3 is TGTGCCAGCAGCCCGGACTCCATAAGGTCAGAGCAGTACTTC. It encodes CASSPDSIRSEQYF.

The chain joins TRBV6-1 to TRBJ1-5; D is ambiguous. The germline CDR1 and CDR2 sequences are MNHNS and SASEGT. V was trimmed by 3 bases and J by 0 bases, leaving 15 bases between them. The CDR3 runs to 17 residues. The CDR3 spells CASSDIWRSYSNQPQHF. The CDR3 bases are TGTGCCAGCAGTGATATATGGCGGTCTTATAGCAATCAGCCCCAGCATTTT.

V gene TRBV11-2 combines with J gene TRBJ2-2; tentatively, D is TRBD2 (6 bases). V lost 7 bases and J lost 0, with 12 bases in between. The CDR3 covers 15 residues. The germline V gene has CDR1 SGHAT and CDR2 FQNNGV. The CDR3 nucleotides are TGTGCCAGCAACTTGGGGGGAACGAACACCGGGGAGCTGTTTTTT. This gives the protein CASNLGGTNTGELFF.

The chain couples TRBV10-1 to TRBJ2-5; D might be TRBD2 (5 bases). Germline CDR1 reads WNHNN; CDR2 reads SYGVQD (reference sequence). V lost 0 bases and J lost 5, with 10 bases in between. This CDR3 comprises 14 residues. CDR3 amino acids: CASSESRGSETQYF. In DNA form, the CDR3 reads TGCGCCAGCAGTGAGTCTCGGGGTTCGGAGACCCAGTACTTC.

This chain uses TRBV10-3 with TRBJ2-3, with 7 bases fitting TRBD2. J lost 6 bases, V lost 6 bases, and 6 bases had no gene match. Germline lookup yields CDR1 ENHRY and CDR2 SYGVKD. The CDR3 runs 13 residues. The CDR3 reads CAIRKTLADTQYF. The CDR3 DNA is TGTGCCATCAGAAAAACACTAGCGGATACGCAGTATTTT.

In the case of this clone: Other DNA sequences within the sample encode an identical CDR3. The gene calls are TRBV29-1 and TRBJ1-2; D not certain. The CDR3 loop spans 10 amino acids. The V gene's germline CDR1 is SQVTM and CDR2 ANQGSEA. Trimming shortened V by 6 bases and J by 3 bases, and 5 bases separated the two germline ends. The CDR3, as DNA: TGCAGCGTGGAGGACTATGGCTACACCTTC. Translated, it gives CSVEDYGYTF.

The rearrangement joins TRBV5-1 to TRBJ1-5; possibly TRBD1 for D (5 bases). CDR1 and CDR2 (germline): SGHRS, YFSETQ. The CDR3 extends over 14 amino acids. The germline V and J ends were trimmed by 3 bases and 3 bases, with 10 bases remaining between them. In DNA form, the CDR3 reads TGCGCCAGCAGCTGGAAGACAGTCAATCAGCCCCAGCATTTT. It translates to CASSWKTVNQPQHF.

This clone was observed once. This rearrangement joins TRBV5-1 to TRBJ1-2, with no clear D. Germline V CDR1 and CDR2: SGHRS, YFSETQ. CDR3 length: 15 amino acids. V lost 4 bases and J lost 1, with 14 bases in between. The CDR3 region is CASSRDQGRNYGYTF. CDR3 sequence (DNA): TGCGCCAGCAGCCGCGACCAAGGCCGTAACTATGGCTACACCTTC. Variable domain in full (rest from reference TRBV5-1 and TRBJ1-2): KAGVTQTPRYLIKTRGQQVTLSCSPISGHRSVSWYQQTPGQGLQFLFEYFSETQRNKGNFPGRFSGRQFSNSRSEMNVSTLELGDSALYLCASSRDQGRNYGYTFGSGTRLTVV.

The J gene is TRBJ2-1, the V gene TRBV25-1, with D possibly being TRBD2 (5 bases). The CDR3 spans 15 residues. Per germline, CDR1 MGHDK and CDR2 SYGVNS. The V end lost 0 bases, the J end lost 10 bases, and 16 bases lay between the germline ends. The CDR3 here is CASSEYTSGLAEQFF. As DNA, the CDR3 is TGTGCCAGCAGTGAATATACCTCCGGACTCGCGGAGCAGTTCTTC.